Each of the 16 T cell receptor beta chains below was sequenced from the same sample in a study of T cell responses to AZD1222 COVID-19 vaccine. TCRdb's table, derived via immunoSEQ multiplex PCR, lists solely in-frame clones and lacks some. The table includes approximately 140,000 clones, about 92% detected once. Sequenced here: peripheral blood, sampled on day 0 of AZD1222 vaccination. These receptors were taken from an adult in good health.

The J gene is TRBJ1-2, the V gene TRBV2; tentative D call: TRBD1 (5 bases). This CDR3 spans 15 amino acids. Trimming took 4 bases from V and 1 from J, leaving 13 bases between them. Germline CDR1 and CDR2: SNHLY and FYNNEI. The CDR3 loop reads CASSAPRVGNYGYTF. The CDR3 DNA reads TGTGCCAGCAGTGCCCCCAGGGTTGGTAACTATGGCTACACCTTC.

The chain is built from TRBV5-4 and TRBJ1-2, with a possible D match to TRBD1 (5 bases). The germline gives CDR1 SGHNT, CDR2 YYREEE (reference sequence). The CDR3 length is 16 residues. V was trimmed by 2 bases and J by 8 bases, leaving 22 bases between them. For the CDR3, the DNA is TGTGCCAGCAGCTTTCTTGGGGAGGGGAAGTCCGGGGGCTACACCTTC. Protein product: CASSFLGEGKSGGYTF.

This clone was picked up one time. The chain uses TRBV5-1 and TRBJ2-7; D gene uncertain. V dropped 4 bases and J dropped 1 base, with 9 bases sitting between them. This CDR3 spans 13 amino acids. Germline V gene sequence: CDR1 SGHRS, CDR2 YFSETQ. The CDR3, as DNA: TGCGCCAGCAGCCACGTAGATTCCTACGAGCAGTACTTC. Residues: CASSHVDSYEQYF.

The V call is TRBV27, the J call TRBJ2-6; 8 nucleotides align to TRBD1. The CDR3 length is 15 residues. In germline, CDR1 is MNHEY, CDR2 SMNVEV (reference sequence). The ends lost 7 bases at V and 3 bases at J; junction bases unmatched: 5. This chain's CDR3 is CASKLTGDGANVLTF. The CDR3 DNA sequence: TGTGCCAGCAAACTGACAGGGGATGGGGCCAACGTCCTGACTTTC.

The V and J genes are TRBV30 and TRBJ2-5, with 9 bases aligning to TRBD1. V lost 3 bases to trimming and J lost 10 bases; unmatched junction nucleotides: 9. The CDR3 length is 13 residues. CDR1 is GTSNPN, CDR2 SVGIG, per germline (reference sequence). CDR3: CAWSAGTGIFQYF. The CDR3 nucleotides read TGTGCCTGGAGCGCCGGGACAGGGATATTCCAGTACTTC.

This clone was detected once. The chain joins TRBV5-1 to TRBJ1-4, with TRBD1 matching 9 bases. From germline, CDR1 is SGHRS and CDR2 YFSETQ. The CDR3 runs to 14 residues. J lost 8 bases, V lost 4 bases, and 6 bases had no gene match. The CDR3 bases are TGCGCCAGCAGCCCGGGACAGGGTCGGGAAAAACTGTTTTTT. It specifies CASSPGQGREKLFF.

In the case of this clone: Other DNA sequences from this sample encode an identical CDR3 as well. The chain links TRBV7-9 to TRBJ1-2; 10 positions match TRBD1. CDR3 length: 15 residues. The trim removed 0 bases at V and 5 bases at J, leaving 3 bases unmatched. Germline CDR1 reads SEHNR; CDR2 reads FQNEAQ (reference sequence). This CDR3 reads CASSLAGTGAYGYTF. CDR3 bases: TGTGCCAGCAGCTTAGCCGGGACAGGGGCATATGGCTACACCTTC.

The genes are TRBV28 and TRBJ1-2, with TRBD1 as a possible D gene (6 bases). The V gene lost 7 bases and the J gene lost 12 bases, with 24 bases spanning the gap. The CDR3 has 14 amino acids. Germline assignment: CDR1 MDHEN and CDR2 SYDVKM. CDR3 DNA: TGTGCCAGCAAAAGGGGGGGCGCTACTTCCCTCCACACCTTC. It codes for CASKRGGATSLHTF.

This chain links TRBV7-8 with TRBJ2-2; no clear D gene. Trimming pared 1 base from V and 1 base from J, leaving 4 bases between. The germline gives CDR1 SGHVS, CDR2 FQNEAQ. This CDR3 is built from 14 residues. Written as DNA, the CDR3 is TGTGCCAGCAGCTTAGGCAGGAACACCGGGGAGCTGTTTTTT. Residues: CASSLGRNTGELFF.

This CDR3 reads CASTPATEGEQFF. The CDR3 DNA follows: TGTGCCAGCACCCCAGCAACAGAGGGTGAGCAGTTCTTC. The chain couples TRBV25-1 to TRBJ2-1, with D possibly matching TRBD2 (5 bases). V dropped 7 bases and J dropped 9 bases, with 16 bases sitting between them. Germline lookup yields CDR1 MGHDK and CDR2 SYGVNS. The CDR3 loop spans 13 amino acids.

The chain couples TRBV6-6 to TRBJ1-1; D not certain. V lost 7 bases, J lost 0 bases, and 18 bases lay in between. In germline, CDR1 is MNHNY, CDR2 SVGAGI (reference sequence). This CDR3 is built from 16 residues. CDR3 DNA: TGTGCCAGCAAGAAGCCAAACCAAATCTTGAACACTGAAGCTTTCTTT. Translation: CASKKPNQILNTEAFF.

This chain joins TRBV19 and TRBJ2-5; TRBD1 might be the D (6 bases). This CDR3 region has 17 residues. Per germline, CDR1 LNHDA and CDR2 SQIVND (reference sequence). V was pared by 1 base and J by 2 bases, with 17 bases between. The CDR3 reads CASSIVPPRGAQETQYF. CDR3 in DNA: TGTGCCAGTAGTATAGTCCCCCCCAGGGGAGCTCAAGAGACCCAGTACTTC.

This clone appeared a single time. The chain carries TRBV18 and TRBJ1-1, with D tentatively TRBD1 (5 bases). The CDR3 contains 15 residues. In germline, CDR1 is KGHSH, CDR2 LQKENI. The germline V and J ends were trimmed by 2 bases and 1 base, with 11 bases remaining between them. The CDR3 DNA reads TGTGCCAGCTCACCATCGAAACAGGCGAACACTGAAGCTTTCTTT. It yields the protein CASSPSKQANTEAFF.

The gene calls are TRBV5-1 and TRBJ2-7; D is perhaps TRBD1 (5 bases). Trimming took 4 bases from V and 1 from J, leaving 12 bases between them. The CDR3 is 14 amino acids. The V gene's germline CDR1 is SGHRS and CDR2 YFSETQ. This CDR3 reads CASSEETASYEQYF. The DNA for the CDR3 is TGCGCCAGCAGCGAGGAGACAGCATCCTACGAGCAGTACTTC.

V gene TRBV4-2 combines with J gene TRBJ2-7; D perhaps matches TRBD2 (5 bases). V was cut by 3 bases and J by 2 bases, with 8 bases left in between. Germline V CDR1 and CDR2: LGHNA, YNFKEQ. The CDR3 covers 13 residues. The CDR3 loop reads CASSQRGTYEQYF. The CDR3 region has the DNA TGTGCCAGCAGCCAGAGAGGGACCTACGAGCAGTACTTC.

The rearrangement joins TRBV7-9 to TRBJ2-1; TRBD1 matches at 7 bases. The length of the CDR3 is 15 residues. The V and J ends lost 0 bases and 3 bases, in that order; junction bases with no gene match: 2. In germline, CDR1 is SEHNR, CDR2 FQNEAQ (reference sequence). The CDR3 loop reads CASSLARTGYNEQFF. The CDR3 bases are TGTGCCAGCAGCTTAGCGAGGACAGGCTACAATGAGCAGTTCTTC. Variable domain in full (rest from reference TRBV7-9 and TRBJ2-1): DTGVSQNPRHKITKRGQNVTFRCDPISEHNRLYWYRQTLGQGPEFLTYFQNEAQLEKSRLLSDRFSAERPKGSFSTLEIQRTEQGDSAMYLCASSLARTGYNEQFFGPGTRLTVL.